A selection of T cell receptor beta chains follows, all from one sample in a study of T cells in Graves' hyperthyroidism and ophthalmopathy. Via MiXCR, TCRdb re-called the multiplex PCR reads, giving one row per CDR3 protein. The table includes around 540,000 distinct CDR3 sequences, about 16% detected once. Sequenced input: blood. The receptors come from a woman aged 25 to 39 with Graves' ophthalmopathy. The CDR3 runs from the conserved cysteine through the conserved F or W. The order of the fields is V gene, J gene, CDR3 protein.

V gene: TRBV20-1; J gene: TRBJ2-2; CDR3 protein: CSASNAGGGELFF
V gene: TRBV7-9; J gene: TRBJ2-3; CDR3 protein: CASSFLGDRVTDTQYF
V gene: TRBV7-2; J gene: TRBJ2-3; CDR3 protein: CASSPRTSGRFGTDTQYF
V gene: TRBV6-5; J gene: TRBJ2-7; CDR3 protein: CASSYSRFYEQYF
V gene: TRBV20-1; J gene: TRBJ1-5; CDR3 protein: CSASIGTNSNQPQHF
V gene: TRBV6-4; J gene: TRBJ1-1; CDR3 protein: CASSALRDTEAFF
V gene: TRBV7-2; J gene: TRBJ1-1; CDR3 protein: CASSTWGGNTEAFF
V gene: TRBV20-1; J gene: TRBJ2-7; CDR3 protein: CSARTLRDRAGEQYF
V gene: TRBV28; J gene: TRBJ2-1; CDR3 protein: CATLPSGYNEQFF
V gene: TRBV20-1; J gene: TRBJ1-6; CDR3 protein: CSAWRSSYNSPLHF